Following are 14 T cell receptor beta chains from one sample sequenced in a study of T cells in Graves' hyperthyroidism and ophthalmopathy. RNA transcripts gave rise to amplified TCR beta CDR3 regions. The TCR CDR3 first-round RT-PCR relied on the HTBI primer set. MiXCR was run by TCRdb on the multiplex PCR reads, yielding one entry per CDR3 protein. The sample yields approximately 870,000 distinct CDR3 sequences, around 39% seen once. The sequenced sample consisted of blood. All receptors derive from a man aged 18 to 35 with Graves' hyperthyroidism.

This chain joins TRBV7-2 and TRBJ1-1, with D tentatively TRBD1 (5 bases). Trimming left V 5 bases short and J 1 base short, with 14 bases between. Germline V gene lookup returns CDR1 SGHTA and CDR2 FQGNSA. The CDR3 is 15 amino acids. Here the CDR3 reads CASSQRSQGNTEAFF. The CDR3 bases are TGTGCCAGCAGCCAACGCTCTCAGGGGAACACTGAAGCTTTCTTT. The whole variable domain, filled in from reference TRBV7-2 and TRBJ1-1, reads GAGVSQSPSNKVTEKGKDVELRCDPISGHTALYWYRQSLGQGLEFLIYFQGNSAPDKSGLPSDRFSAERTGGSVSTLTIQRTQQEDSAVYLCASSQRSQGNTEAFFGQGTRLTVV.

The rearrangement uses TRBV7-9 and TRBJ1-1; D remains ambiguous. CDR1 and CDR2 (germline): SEHNR, FQNEAQ (reference sequence). With 7 bases removed from V and 1 base from J, the gap between germline ends came to 16 bases. The CDR3 is 15 amino acids. The chain's CDR3 is CASIRTLEENTEAFF. The CDR3 DNA sequence: TGTGCCAGCATTCGGACCCTGGAGGAGAACACTGAAGCTTTCTTT.

This clonotype has only a few counts. V gene TRBV7-2 combines with J gene TRBJ2-5; TRBD2 aligns across 12 bases. CDR3 length: 19 amino acids. Germline CDR1 reads SGHTA; CDR2 reads FQGNSA. With V trimmed by 1 base and J by 7 bases, 16 bases remained unmatched. CDR3 sequence (DNA): TGTGCCAGCAGCTTAGGACTAGCGGGAGTGAGGGTGCGGAGGGTGACCCAGTACTTC. It translates to CASSLGLAGVRVRRVTQYF.

Remarks on this clonotype: One base away lies a much larger clone, so this may be a sequencing read error. The chain employs TRBV7-3 and TRBJ1-6; D is unresolved. The CDR3 consists of 16 residues. The V gene's germline CDR1 is SGHTA and CDR2 FQGTGA. The DNA for the CDR3 is TGTGCCAGCAGCTTATACGGCGGCAACTATAGTTCACCCCTCCACTTT. Encoded protein: CASSLYGGNYSSPLHF.

This clonotype was observed many times. This chain joins TRBV7-3 and TRBJ2-7; no firm D call. The CDR3 is made up of 13 amino acids. CDR1 is SGHTA and CDR2 is FQGTGA in the germline V gene. The ends were cut back, 1 base at V and 3 bases at J, with 7 bases in the middle. As DNA, the CDR3 is TGTGCCAGCAGCTTAAGTCCGGACTACGAGCAGTACTTC. It specifies CASSLSPDYEQYF.

This clonotype has more than one count but fewer than ten. The rearrangement links TRBV7-9 to TRBJ1-2; D call uncertain. V was shortened by 6 bases and J by 7 bases, with 15 bases between the two germline ends. The germline CDR1 and CDR2 sequences are SEHNR and FQNEAQ (reference sequence). There are 13 residues in the CDR3. The CDR3: CASSTDLGSGYTF. CDR3 in DNA: TGTGCCAGCAGTACTGACTTGGGGTCTGGCTACACCTTC.

This clonotype appeared once. This chain uses TRBV29-1 with TRBJ2-7; D may be TRBD2 (6 bases). The CDR3 runs to 11 residues. In germline, CDR1 is SQVTM, CDR2 ANQGSEA. In DNA form, the CDR3 reads TGCAGGCGGGGAGGCTCCTACGAGCAGTACTTC. This translates into CRRGGSYEQYF.

The genes are TRBV9 and TRBJ1-5; the D is unclear. Germline loops: CDR1 SGDLS, CDR2 YYNGEE. The CDR3 runs 14 residues. Trimming shortened V by 4 bases and J by 4 bases, and 12 bases separated the two germline ends. Here the CDR3 reads CASSPGWRNQPQHF. The CDR3 DNA follows: TGTGCCAGCAGCCCGGGATGGCGGAATCAGCCCCAGCATTTT.

Turning to this clonotype: A much larger clone differs from this one at a single base, so this may be a read error. The V and J genes are TRBV29-1 and TRBJ1-1; D unclear. V lost 7 bases and J 6 bases, leaving 9 bases between the germline ends. The CDR3 is 10 residues long. Germline V gene sequence: CDR1 SQVTM, CDR2 ANQGSEA. The DNA of the CDR3 is TGCAGCGCCGTAAACGCTGAAGCTTTCTTT. This codes for CSAVNAEAFF.

V is TRBV7-2 and J is TRBJ2-7; weak D call: TRBD2 (6 bases). Germline-derived CDR1 and CDR2 are SGHTA and FQGNSA. This CDR3 contains 16 residues. The V end was cut by 5 bases, the J end by 7 bases, with 24 bases between. CDR3 in DNA: TGTGCCAGCAGCCTCCTCCTGTGGGGAGGAGGAGATGAGCAGTACTTC. Translating it yields CASSLLLWGGGDEQYF.

The gene calls are TRBV29-1 and TRBJ1-1; TRBD1 might be the D (5 bases). This CDR3 comprises 14 residues. The germline V gene encodes CDR1 SQVTM and CDR2 ANQGSEA. Trimming pared 5 bases from V and 3 bases from J, leaving 16 bases between. The CDR3 protein is CSVLNKWGYTEAFF. As DNA, the CDR3 is TGCAGCGTTCTTAATAAATGGGGCTACACTGAAGCTTTCTTT.

In its sample, this clonotype was seen a few times. The J gene is TRBJ1-2, the V gene TRBV7-8; TRBD1 might be the D (6 bases). CDR1 SGHVS and CDR2 FQNEAQ come from the germline V gene. Between the trimmed V and J ends, which lost 4 bases and 7 bases, there was a span of 19 bases. There are 15 residues in the CDR3. The CDR3 region has the DNA TGTGCCAGCAGCTATACCGGGACACCAGGAGGTGGCTACACCTTC. Its protein product is CASSYTGTPGGGYTF.

This clonotype was counted many times. The J gene is TRBJ2-7, the V gene TRBV29-1, with 7 positions matching TRBD2. The germline V gene encodes CDR1 SQVTM and CDR2 ANQGSEA. CDR3 length: 14 residues. The ends lost 0 bases at V and 2 bases at J; junction bases unmatched: 4. In DNA, the CDR3 is TGCAGCGTTGAAGATCGAAGCGGGACCTACGAGCAGTACTTC. Protein sequence: CSVEDRSGTYEQYF.

This clonotype has a count of ten or more. The V gene is TRBV25-1, the J gene TRBJ2-5, with D maybe TRBD2 (5 bases). The CDR3 is made up of 15 amino acids. Germline assignment: CDR1 MGHDK and CDR2 SYGVNS. The V end was cut by 3 bases, the J end by 4 bases, with 15 bases between. The CDR3 region is CASSDPTRTGETQYF. The CDR3 DNA sequence: TGTGCCAGCAGTGATCCCACACGGACTGGAGAGACCCAGTACTTC.